The 2 T cell receptor beta chains reported below all come from one sample, sequenced in a study of T-cell memory formation after mild COVID-19. MiXCR, applied by TCRdb to the 5' RACE reads, yields one record per CDR3 protein. The data show 45,000 to 65,000 distinct CDR3 sequences, 9.5% seen once. The specimen was PBMCs or a T cell subset sorted from them (not recorded which). These receptors all come from a man aged 18-30 years who had mild COVID-19 (a few samples of this study predate the infection). Cell type and time point are not known.

The J gene is TRBJ1-2, the V gene TRBV20-1; D may be TRBD1 (6 bases). There are 12 residues in the CDR3. Germline-derived CDR1 and CDR2 are DFQATT and SNEGSKA (reference sequence). V was cut by 6 bases and J by 8 bases, with 16 bases left in between. The CDR3 DNA reads as TGCAGTGCCGCTACAGGGTCGTGGGGCTACACCTTC. It specifies CSAATGSWGYTF.

This clonotype appeared many times. The genes are TRBV7-2 and TRBJ1-2; TRBD1 is a possible D gene (6 bases). Germline-derived CDR1 and CDR2 are SGHTA and FQGNSA. Trimming cost V 0 bases and J 4 bases, with 12 bases left between them. The CDR3 is made up of 15 amino acids. As DNA, the CDR3 is TGTGCCAGCAGCTTAGCCCCCACAGGGTCCTATGGCTACACCTTC. It is translated as CASSLAPTGSYGYTF.